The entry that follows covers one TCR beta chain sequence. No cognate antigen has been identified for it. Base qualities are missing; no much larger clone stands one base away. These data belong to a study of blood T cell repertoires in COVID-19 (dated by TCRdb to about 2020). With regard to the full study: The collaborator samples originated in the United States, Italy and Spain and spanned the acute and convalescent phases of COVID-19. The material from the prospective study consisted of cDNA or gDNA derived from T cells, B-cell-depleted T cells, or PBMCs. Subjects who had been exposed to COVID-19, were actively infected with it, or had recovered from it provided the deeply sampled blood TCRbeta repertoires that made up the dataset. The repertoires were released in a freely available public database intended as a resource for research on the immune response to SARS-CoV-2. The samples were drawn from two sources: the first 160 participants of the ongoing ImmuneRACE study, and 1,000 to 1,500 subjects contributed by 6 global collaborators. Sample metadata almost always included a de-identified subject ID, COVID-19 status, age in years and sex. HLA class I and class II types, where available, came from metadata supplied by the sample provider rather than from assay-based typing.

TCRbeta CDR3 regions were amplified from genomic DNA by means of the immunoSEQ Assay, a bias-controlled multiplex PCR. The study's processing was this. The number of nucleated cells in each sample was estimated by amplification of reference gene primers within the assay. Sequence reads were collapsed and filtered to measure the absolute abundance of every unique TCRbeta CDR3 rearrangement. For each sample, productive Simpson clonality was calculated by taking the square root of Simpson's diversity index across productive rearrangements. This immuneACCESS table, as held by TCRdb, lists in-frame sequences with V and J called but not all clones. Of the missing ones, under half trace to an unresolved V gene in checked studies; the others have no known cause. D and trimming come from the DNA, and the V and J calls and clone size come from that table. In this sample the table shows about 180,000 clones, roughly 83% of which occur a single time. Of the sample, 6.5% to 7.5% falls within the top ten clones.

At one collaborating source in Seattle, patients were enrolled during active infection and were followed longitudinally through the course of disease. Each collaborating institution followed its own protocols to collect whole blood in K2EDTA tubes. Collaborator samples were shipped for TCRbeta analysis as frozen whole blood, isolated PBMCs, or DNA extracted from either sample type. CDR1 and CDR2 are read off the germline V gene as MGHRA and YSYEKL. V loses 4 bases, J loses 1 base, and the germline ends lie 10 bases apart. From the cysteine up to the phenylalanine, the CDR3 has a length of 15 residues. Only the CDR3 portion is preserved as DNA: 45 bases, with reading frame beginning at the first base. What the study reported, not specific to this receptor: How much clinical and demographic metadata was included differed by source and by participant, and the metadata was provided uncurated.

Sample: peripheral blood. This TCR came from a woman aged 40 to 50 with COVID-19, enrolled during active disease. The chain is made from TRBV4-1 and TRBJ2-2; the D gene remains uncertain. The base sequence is TGCGCCAGCAGCCCGATACGAGTGAACACCGGGGAGCTGTTTTTT. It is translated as CASSPIRVNTGELFF.